This T cell receptor (beta chain) was sequenced in a study of CD8 T cells in ankylosing spondylitis. There are 13 residues in the CDR3. Per the germline V gene, CDR1 is DFQATT and CDR2 is SNEGSKA (reference sequence). V was cut by 2 bases and J by 5 bases, with 11 bases left in between. The TCR beta libraries were generated through quantitative 5'-RACE incorporating molecular barcodes. TCRdb called the 5' RACE reads again in MiXCR, with one record for every CDR3 protein. Of 150,000 to 200,000 distinct CDR3 sequences detected, over 10% appear once; the ten largest clones hold 8% to 13%. There are many counts of this clonotype. The antigen remains undetermined. Study-level points and caveats: In ankylosing spondylitis patients, matched synovial fluid reportedly showed significant enrichment of disease-linked clones. Blood of patients with ankylosing spondylitis appeared to be characterized by a TCR beta motif of eight highly homologous variants.

This rearrangement joins TRBV20-1 to TRBJ2-3; no reliable D call. This clonotype originated in a female donor with ankylosing spondylitis or in good health (not recorded which). Sequencing used blood, either unsorted or a sorted T cell fraction (not recorded which). CDR3 nucleotide sequence: TGCAGTGCTAGAAGTGGTGGCAAAGATACGCAGTATTTT. It yields the protein CSARSGGKDTQYF.